The rows below give T cell receptor beta chains drawn from one sample of a study of cytomegalovirus exposure and HLA in healthy donors. Measured with immunoSEQ multiplex PCR; TCRdb has only the in-frame clones, and not every one. The data show 90,000 to 110,000 clones, over 65% seen once. Sequencing input: PBMCs. These receptors all come from a man aged 35-49 years in good health and CMV-seropositive. The CDR3 runs from the conserved cysteine through the conserved F or W. A D gene is named only where the DNA matches it firmly. Size is stated for part of the rows, as once, few or many counts, or as a class when the clone is expanded.

>few|TRBD1|TRBJ1-2|TRBV7-2
TGTGCCAGCAGCTTGGGTCGGAACAGGGGTCACTATGGCTACACCTTC
CASSLGRNRGHYGYTF
>.|TRBD1|TRBJ2-5|TRBV18
TGTGCCAGCTCACCGGACAGGGTGGGAGAGACCCAGTACTTC
CASSPDRVGETQYF
>.|.|TRBJ2-4|TRBV7-9
TGTGCCAGCAGCTACTCGACGGACAGCTCCATTCAGTACTTC
CASSYSTDSSIQYF
>few|TRBD2|TRBJ2-2|TRBV6-4
TGTGCCAGCAGTGTGGCGGGAGACACCGGGGAGCTGTTTTTT
CASSVAGDTGELFF
>few|.|TRBJ2-1|TRBV7-9
TGTGCCAGCAGCTTAGGGCAGCTGGGCGGGAATGAGCAGTTCTTC
CASSLGQLGGNEQFF
>few|.|TRBJ1-2|TRBV5-6
TGTGCCAGCAGCTTTAAAACCTCCCTAGACTATGGCTACACCTTC
CASSFKTSLDYGYTF
>.|.|TRBJ2-3|TRBV9
TGTGCCAGCAGTAGAGGCAGCTACGGCACAGATACGCAGTATTTT
CASSRGSYGTDTQYF
>few|TRBD2|TRBJ2-7|TRBV5-1
TGCGCCAGCAGCTTGGTGGCGGGAGTCACTAATTCCTACGAGCAGTACTTC
CASSLVAGVTNSYEQYF
>.|.|TRBJ2-1|TRBV7-2
TGTGCCAGCAGCCCCCAGGACTATGAGCAGTTCTTC
CASSPQDYEQFF
>once|TRBD1|TRBJ1-2|TRBV7-9
TGTTCCAGCAGCTTAGTTTTAGGGTGGACAGGGGAGGGGGGCTACACCTTC
CSSSLVLGWTGEGGYTF
>.|.|TRBJ2-1|TRBV7-9
TGTGCCAGCAGCTTAGTAGCGACCTACAATGAGCAGTTCTTC
CASSLVATYNEQFF
>few|TRBD2|TRBJ2-1|TRBV5-4
TGTGCCAGCAGCATTCAGGCGGGAGGGTACAATGAGCAGTTCTTC
CASSIQAGGYNEQFF
>.|TRBD1|TRBJ1-1|TRBV4-2
TGTGCCAGCAGCCAAGGGACAGGGGGGAACACTGAAGCTTTCTTT
CASSQGTGGNTEAFF
>.|TRBD1|TRBJ2-1|TRBV7-9
TGTGCCAGCAGCTTAAGGGCCAGGGGGCATTACAATGAGCAGTTCTTC
CASSLRARGHYNEQFF
>few|TRBD1|TRBJ1-1|TRBV9
TGTGCCAGCAGCGTAGGGGACAGGGGGCTTGAAGCTTTCTTT
CASSVGDRGLEAFF
>few|TRBD1|TRBJ1-5|TRBV30
TGTGCCTGGAGCCCCGGGACAGGGTTCAATCAGCCCCAGCATTTT
CAWSPGTGFNQPQHF
>.|TRBD1|TRBJ2-6|TRBV7-2
TGTGCCGTCGCACAGGGGGCGGGGGCCAACGTCCTGACTTTC
CAVAQGAGANVLTF
>few|.|TRBJ1-3|TRBV7-3
TGTGCCAGCAGCTTAGACAGCTCTGGAAACACCATATATTTT
CASSLDSSGNTIYF
>.|.|TRBJ1-3|TRBV5-4
TGTGCCAGCAGCCGAACAGGCCTCTCTGGAAACACCATATATTTT
CASSRTGLSGNTIYF
>.|.|TRBJ2-7|TRBV27
TGTGCCAGCAGACCCGGGACTGAGAGCTCCTACGAGCAGTACTTC
CASRPGTESSYEQYF
>once|.|TRBJ2-2|TRBV7-6
TGTGCCAGCAGCTTAGGGAGGATCGGGACCGGGGAGCTGTTTTTT
CASSLGRIGTGELFF
>once|TRBD2|TRBJ2-2|TRBV7-2
TGTGCCAGCAGCCCCCCCGGGAGGACAAGGAACACCGGGGAGCTGTTTTTT
CASSPPGRTRNTGELFF
>.|TRBD2|TRBJ2-3|TRBV10-3
TGTGCCACTTCGACCGGGGGGGCTATGGAGACGCAGTATTTT
CATSTGGAMETQYF
>.|.|TRBJ1-1|TRBV9
TGTGCCAGCAGCCCAGGACTGATCACTGAAGCTTTCTTT
CASSPGLITEAFF
>.|.|TRBJ1-5|TRBV5-8
TGTGCCAGCAGCTTTAGCCGACCTGAGGGCCAGCATTTT
CASSFSRPEGQHF
>.|TRBD1|TRBJ2-7|TRBV5-3
TGTGCCAGAAGCATCCGGGACAGGGGGCTGAACGAGCAGTACTTC
CARSIRDRGLNEQYF
>.|TRBD2|TRBJ2-3|TRBV6-1
TGTGCCAGCAGCGGACTAGCGGGTAGCACAGATACGCAGTATTTT
CASSGLAGSTDTQYF
>.|.|TRBJ2-5|TRBV7-3
TGTGCCAGCAGCGCTTCTAGGTTGGAGACCCAGTACTTC
CASSASRLETQYF
>once|TRBD1|TRBJ2-1|TRBV10-2
TGCGCCAGCAGTCTGGGACAGGGGACTAGCTCCTACAATGAGCAGTTCTTC
CASSLGQGTSSYNEQFF
>.|.|TRBJ1-3|TRBV11-2
TGTGCCAGCAGCGATCCCGACAGTGGAAACACCATATATTTT
CASSDPDSGNTIYF
>.|.|TRBJ2-6|TRBV12-2
TGTGCAAGTCGCTTAGTAACAGGGTTATTGCAATTCTCTGGGGCCAACGTCCTGACTTTC
CASRLVTGLLQFSGANVLTF
>few|.|TRBJ1-1|TRBV4-3
TGCGCCAGCAGCCAACGTTTTGGCACGTTGGCTTTCTTT
CASSQRFGTLAFF
>.|TRBD2|TRBJ2-7|TRBV5-1
TGCGCCAGCAGCTTGGTGGCGGGAGTTACTTACGAGCAGTACTTC
CASSLVAGVTYEQYF
>once|.|TRBJ2-1|TRBV10-3
TGTGCCATCAGTGAGTCGCGTAATGAGCAGTTCTTC
CAISESRNEQFF
>once|.|TRBJ2-5|TRBV4-3
TGCGCCAGCAGCCGGACTCGGGACACCATAGAGACCCAGTACTTC
CASSRTRDTIETQYF
>.|.|TRBJ2-3|TRBV7-3
TGTGCCAGCAGCTTAATGGAGACCACAGATACGCAGTATTTT
CASSLMETTDTQYF
>.|.|TRBJ1-2|TRBV25-1
TGTGCCAGCAGTGACCGAACAGGCTATGGCTACACCTTC
CASSDRTGYGYTF
>.|.|TRBJ2-3|TRBV5-4
TGTGCCAGCAGCCCTTCCACCTTAGCGCGATACACAGATACGCAGTATTTT
CASSPSTLARYTDTQYF
>.|TRBD2|TRBJ2-3|TRBV11-2
TGTGCCAGCAGCTTGGACGGGAGGGCAAAAGATACGCAGTATTTT
CASSLDGRAKDTQYF
>once|TRBD2|TRBJ2-7|TRBV7-2
TGTGCCAGCAGCCCAAGCGGGAGGGGGTACGAGCAGTACTTC
CASSPSGRGYEQYF
>.|TRBD2|TRBJ2-3|TRBV10-2
TGCGCCAGCGCCGACCTAGCGGGAGTTGCAGATACGCAGTATTTT
CASADLAGVADTQYF
>.|.|TRBJ1-1|TRBV30
TGTGCCTGGAGTGGAACAGGGAACACTGAAGCTTTCTTT
CAWSGTGNTEAFF
>once|TRBD1|TRBJ1-1|TRBV9
TGTGCCAGCAGCGTATCCCACGGGACAGGGGTATGGGCTTTCTTT
CASSVSHGTGVWAFF
>.|TRBD2|TRBJ2-5|TRBV10-1
TGCGCCAGCAGTGAGTCTGCGGGGGAGACCCAAGAGACCCAGTACTTC
CASSESAGETQETQYF
>.|TRBD1|TRBJ2-5|TRBV7-9
TGTGCCAGCAGGTCACCAAACCGGGACAGGGAAGAGACCCAGTACTTC
CASRSPNRDREETQYF
>.|TRBD1|TRBJ1-1|TRBV2
TGTGCCAGCAGTGGGGACAGGGTCAACACTGAAGCTTTCTTT
CASSGDRVNTEAFF
>.|.|TRBJ1-2|TRBV4-1
TGCGCCAGCAGCCAAGATCCGGGGAGCGGGTTCTATGGCTACACCTTC
CASSQDPGSGFYGYTF
>.|.|TRBJ1-5|TRBV9
TGTGCCAGCAGCGTAGGGCAGGGTGGTCAGCCCCAGCATTTT
CASSVGQGGQPQHF
>few|TRBD2|TRBJ2-3|TRBV15
TGTGCCACCAGCAGGCCTAGCGGGGGCACAGATACGCAGTATTTT
CATSRPSGGTDTQYF
>.|.|TRBJ2-5|TRBV10-3
TGTGCCATCAGTGACTTGGAGACCCAGTACTTC
CAISDLETQYF
>.|.|TRBJ2-7|TRBV11-2
TGTGCCAGCAGCTCAGGGGCGTTTGTCTACGAGCAGTACTTC
CASSSGAFVYEQYF
>.|TRBD1|TRBJ2-1|TRBV30
TGTGCCTGGAGTGTGGGGACAGCCTCTCCTCATGAGTTCTTC
CAWSVGTASPHEFF
>.|TRBD1|TRBJ1-1|TRBV5-1
TGCGCCAGCAGCATTGCCGGGACAGGGGGCTGGTCTGAAGCTTTCTTT
CASSIAGTGGWSEAFF
>.|.|TRBJ1-4|TRBV4-3
TGCGCCAGCAGCAATGACGCTGGGGGCCGGAGGGAAAAACTGTTTTTT
CASSNDAGGRREKLFF
>.|TRBD2|TRBJ2-3|TRBV27
TGTGCCAGCAGCCGATGGGGTAGCGGGAGGGTAGATACGCAGTATTTT
CASSRWGSGRVDTQYF
>.|.|TRBJ2-2|TRBV14
TGTGCCAGCAGCCTTCCGGGTCATGACACCGGGGAGCTGTTTTTT
CASSLPGHDTGELFF
>.|TRBD2|TRBJ2-2|TRBV7-3
TGTGCCAGCAGCTCCCGGTTGGTAGCGGGAGGCAACACCGGGGAGCTGTTTTTT
CASSSRLVAGGNTGELFF
>.|.|TRBJ1-1|TRBV5-4
TGTGCCAGCAGCGCCTCCACAGGGAACACTGAAGCTTTCTTT
CASSASTGNTEAFF
>.|.|TRBJ1-1|TRBV6-5
TGTGCCAGCAGAGCACGACAGGTGAACACTGAAGCTTTCTTT
CASRARQVNTEAFF
>.|.|TRBJ2-7|TRBV28
TGTGCCAGCAGATATCAGGCAATCTCCTACGAGCAGTACTTC
CASRYQAISYEQYF